This paragraph reports one TCR beta chain. The antigen this receptor binds is unknown. No much larger clone is present one base from it, and per-base qualities are unavailable. This record belongs to a study of blood T cell repertoires in COVID-19 (dated by TCRdb to the early 2020s). Turning to the overall study: The collaborator samples originated in the United States, Italy and Spain and spanned the acute and convalescent phases of COVID-19. Samples were obtained from the ongoing ImmuneRACE study (first 160 participants) and from 950 to 1,500 subjects provided by 6 global collaborators. Where available, HLA class I and class II types were obtained from metadata supplied by the sample provider rather than from assay-based typing. The material from the prospective study consisted of cDNA or gDNA derived from T cells, B-cell-depleted T cells, or PBMCs. The sample metadata nearly always contained a de-identified subject ID, COVID-19 status, age in years and sex. The dataset comprised deeply sampled blood TCRbeta repertoires from subjects exposed to, actively infected with, or recovered from COVID-19. The repertoires were released in a freely available public database intended as a resource for research on the immune response to SARS-CoV-2. Here is what the overall study found, with its caveats: The amount of clinical and demographic metadata varied by source and participant and was provided uncurated.

At the junction V is shortened by 9 bases and J by 10 bases; bases outside the gene matches: 9. The CDR3 starts with the cysteine, ends with the phenylalanine, and has 13 residues. CDR3 DNA only is kept here, 39 bases in frame from base 1. Whole blood was collected in K2EDTA tubes by collaborating institutions according to the institutions' own protocols. For TCRbeta analysis, collaborators shipped samples in one of three forms: frozen whole blood, isolated PBMCs, or DNA extracted from either of those sample types. The immunoSEQ Assay, a bias-controlled multiplex PCR, was used to amplify TCRbeta CDR3 regions from genomic DNA. For the original study's pipeline: The number of nucleated cells in each sample was estimated by amplification of reference gene primers within the assay. To quantify the absolute abundance of each unique TCRbeta CDR3 rearrangement, sequence reads were collapsed and filtered. Productive Simpson clonality was computed per sample as the square root of Simpson's diversity index over productive rearrangements. TCRdb stores this immuneACCESS table with in-frame sequences only. Part of the clones is absent; in the studies checked, under half of the shortfall reflects unresolved V genes, and no reason is known for the rest. Clone size and V and J calls were adopted from that table, with D and trimming inferred from the DNA. The sample table holds approximately 180,000 clones, of which about 75% were seen once. 26% of the sample rests with the top ten.

The material sequenced was peripheral blood. Recombination joined TRBV12-3 or TRBV12-4 with TRBJ1-6; 7 of the junction bases match TRBD1. This TCR came from a woman aged 70-85 years with acute or convalescent COVID-19. The DNA sequence is as follows: TGTGCCAGTAAACAGGGGCTGGGATCACCCCTCCACTTT. Its protein product is CASKQGLGSPLHF.